This T cell receptor (beta chain) was documented in a study of control samples from healthy donors and cancer patients. Clones were sequenced by immunoSEQ multiplex PCR, and TCRdb holds only the in-frame ones, with some missing. In the table there are 150,000 or so clones, just under 95% of which are singletons. Looked up from germline, CDR1 is SEHNR and CDR2 is FQNEAQ (reference sequence). V gave up 5 bases and J gave up 5 bases, with 12 bases separating them. This CDR3 has 13 amino acids. This receptor was identified in a man between 60 and 75 years old with colorectal cancer. What was sequenced was PBMCs. The V call is TRBV7-9, the J call TRBJ1-1; D remains ambiguous. The CDR3 nucleotides are TGTGCCAGCAGCCCCCCATTAGGGACTGAAGCTTTCTTT. Protein: CASSPPLGTEAFF.